This passage covers 10 T cell receptor beta chains from one sample sequenced in a study of blood T cell repertoires in COVID-19. Clones were sequenced by immunoSEQ multiplex PCR, and TCRdb holds only the in-frame ones, with some missing. Of roughly 180,000 clones in the sample, approximately 80% were seen once. Source material: peripheral blood. These receptors all come from a woman between 40 and 50 years old with COVID-19, enrolled during active disease.

This clone came up a few times. This chain's CDR3 is CASSLAQEGGEAFF. As DNA, the CDR3 is TGTGCCAGCAGCTTAGCTCAGGAAGGGGGTGAAGCTTTCTTT. The genes are TRBV7-8 and TRBJ1-1; perhaps TRBD1 as D (6 bases). The V end lost 0 bases, the J end lost 7 bases, and 12 bases lay between the germline ends. CDR1 and CDR2 from the germline V gene are SGHVS and FQNEAQ. This CDR3 is 14 amino acids long.

Only one count was recorded for this clone. The chain has TRBV18 and TRBJ2-3; 9 bases fit TRBD2. The CDR3 consists of 15 residues. V was pared by 4 bases and J by 5 bases, with 7 bases of the junction left unmatched. The germline gives CDR1 KGHSH, CDR2 LQKENI. The CDR3 nucleotides are TGTGCCAGCTCACTAGCGGGAGTGGATGTAGATACGCAGTATTTT. It encodes CASSLAGVDVDTQYF.

V gene TRBV28 combines with J gene TRBJ1-1, with D possibly TRBD1 on 5 matching bases. V gave up 6 bases and J gave up 1 base, with 9 bases separating them. The CDR3 spans 13 residues. CDR1 and CDR2 (germline): MDHEN, SYDVKM. This chain's CDR3 is CASRRTKNTEAFF. The CDR3, as DNA: TGTGCCAGCAGACGGACAAAGAACACTGAAGCTTTCTTT.

The sample holds a few counts of this clone. The chain employs TRBV20-1 and TRBJ1-2; D uncertain. The CDR3 has 10 amino acids. Trimming removed 3 bases at V and 5 bases at J, with 4 bases between. Germline-derived CDR1 and CDR2 are DFQATT and SNEGSKA (reference sequence). CDR3 residues: CSASPYGYTF. CDR3 coding DNA: TGCAGTGCTAGCCCGTATGGCTACACCTTC.

This clone was detected once. The J gene is TRBJ1-5, the V gene TRBV27; 10 bases match TRBD1. The J segment lost 6 bases and the V segment lost 3 bases, leaving 2 bases of the junction unmatched. The CDR3 has 14 amino acids. Per germline, CDR1 MNHEY and CDR2 SMNVEV (reference sequence). The CDR3 nucleotides are TGTGCCAGCAGTTTCGGACAGGGGGGTCAGCCCCAGCATTTT. Protein product: CASSFGQGGQPQHF.

CDR3 nucleotides: TGTGCCAGCAGTGATGGGCCGGGGACTGAAGCTTTCTTT. Translated: CASSDGPGTEAFF. J is TRBJ1-1 and V is TRBV6-4; no reliable D call. CDR3 size: 13 residues. The germline V gene has CDR1 MRHNA and CDR2 SNTAGT. V lost 3 bases, J lost 5 bases, and 10 bases lay in between.

The CDR3 DNA reads TGTGCCAGCAGCCCTTCTCGACAGGGTAAGCACGAGCAGTACTTC. It specifies CASSPSRQGKHEQYF. The genes are TRBV27 and TRBJ2-7; 7 bases match TRBD1. This CDR3 comprises 15 residues. V lost 6 bases and J lost 5; bases outside the gene matches: 13. The germline CDR1 and CDR2 sequences are MNHEY and SMNVEV (reference sequence).

There are many counts of this clone. This chain joins TRBV4-2 and TRBJ2-2, with D tentatively TRBD1 (5 bases). In germline, CDR1 is LGHNA, CDR2 YNFKEQ. The V end lost 0 bases, the J end lost 2 bases, and 10 bases lay between the germline ends. CDR3 size: 16 residues. CDR3 nucleotides: TGTGCCAGCAGCCAAGACCCGCAGGGAAACACCGGGGAGCTGTTTTTT. Its translation is CASSQDPQGNTGELFF.

The chain uses TRBV6-5 and TRBJ2-3, with D possibly being TRBD1 (6 bases). Germline V gene sequence: CDR1 MNHEY, CDR2 SVGAGI. The CDR3 spans 14 residues. The ends were cut back, 11 bases at V and 4 bases at J, with 19 bases in the middle. The CDR3 DNA is TGTGCCGCCAACAGGGCTGGGTTACCAGATACGCAGTATTTT. This translates into CAANRAGLPDTQYF.

J is TRBJ2-1 and V is TRBV7-2, with 8 bases matching TRBD2. V dropped 5 bases and J dropped 10; count of bases not matched to a gene: 16. The CDR3 consists of 16 residues. Germline assignment: CDR1 SGHTA and CDR2 FQGNSA. The CDR3 sequence is CASSEGLGILELEQFF. In DNA, the CDR3 is TGTGCCAGCAGCGAGGGACTAGGTATCCTAGAATTGGAGCAGTTCTTC.